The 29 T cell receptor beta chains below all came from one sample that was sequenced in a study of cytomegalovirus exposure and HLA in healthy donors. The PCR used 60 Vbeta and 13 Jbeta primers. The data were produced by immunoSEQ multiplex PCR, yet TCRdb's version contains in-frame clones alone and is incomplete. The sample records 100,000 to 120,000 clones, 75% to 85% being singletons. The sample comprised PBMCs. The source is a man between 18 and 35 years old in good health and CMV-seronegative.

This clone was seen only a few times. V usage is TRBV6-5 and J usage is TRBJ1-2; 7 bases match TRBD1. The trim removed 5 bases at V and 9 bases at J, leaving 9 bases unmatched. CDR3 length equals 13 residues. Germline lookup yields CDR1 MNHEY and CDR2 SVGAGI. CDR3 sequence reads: CASSLNDRVRYTF. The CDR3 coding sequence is TGTGCCAGCAGTCTCAATGACAGGGTCCGCTACACCTTC.

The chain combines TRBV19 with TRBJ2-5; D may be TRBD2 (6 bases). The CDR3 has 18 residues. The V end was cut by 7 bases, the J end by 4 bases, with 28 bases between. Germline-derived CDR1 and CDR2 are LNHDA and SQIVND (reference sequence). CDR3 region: CASKPGGPWEASGETQYF. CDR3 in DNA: TGTGCCAGTAAACCCGGAGGACCGTGGGAGGCTAGTGGAGAGACCCAGTACTTC.

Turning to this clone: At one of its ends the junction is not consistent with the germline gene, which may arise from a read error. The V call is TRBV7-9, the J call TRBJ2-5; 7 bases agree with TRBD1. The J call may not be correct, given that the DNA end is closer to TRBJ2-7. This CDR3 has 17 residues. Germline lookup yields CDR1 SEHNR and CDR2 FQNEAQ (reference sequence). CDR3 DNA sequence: TGTTCCAGCAGCCATACCCGGACAGGAATACCCTCCTACGAGCAGTACTTC. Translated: CSSSHTRTGIPSYEQYF.

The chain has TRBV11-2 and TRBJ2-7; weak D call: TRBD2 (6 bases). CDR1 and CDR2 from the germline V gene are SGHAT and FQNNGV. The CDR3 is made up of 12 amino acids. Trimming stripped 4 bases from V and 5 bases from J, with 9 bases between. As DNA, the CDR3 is TGTGCCAGCAGCTGGAGGGGTAACGAGCAGTACTTC. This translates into CASSWRGNEQYF. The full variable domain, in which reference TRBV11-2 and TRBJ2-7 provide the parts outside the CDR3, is EAGVAQSPRYKIIEKRQSVAFWCNPISGHATLYWYQQILGQGPKLLIQFQNNGVVDDSQLPKDRFSAERLKGVDSTLKIQPAKLEDSAVYLCASSWRGNEQYFGPGTRLTVT.

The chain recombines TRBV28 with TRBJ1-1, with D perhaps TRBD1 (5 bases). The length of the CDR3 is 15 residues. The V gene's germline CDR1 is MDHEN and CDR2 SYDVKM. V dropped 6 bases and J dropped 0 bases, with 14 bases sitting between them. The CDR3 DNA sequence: TGTGCCAGCAGCGACCCCGGGGGTCTGAACACTGAAGCTTTCTTT. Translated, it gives CASSDPGGLNTEAFF.

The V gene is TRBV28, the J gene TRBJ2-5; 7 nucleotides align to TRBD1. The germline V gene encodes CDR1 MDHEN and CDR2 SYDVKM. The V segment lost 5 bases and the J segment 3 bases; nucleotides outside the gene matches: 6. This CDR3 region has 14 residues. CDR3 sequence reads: CASSPSDREETQYF. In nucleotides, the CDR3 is TGTGCCAGCAGTCCCTCCGACAGGGAAGAGACCCAGTACTTC.

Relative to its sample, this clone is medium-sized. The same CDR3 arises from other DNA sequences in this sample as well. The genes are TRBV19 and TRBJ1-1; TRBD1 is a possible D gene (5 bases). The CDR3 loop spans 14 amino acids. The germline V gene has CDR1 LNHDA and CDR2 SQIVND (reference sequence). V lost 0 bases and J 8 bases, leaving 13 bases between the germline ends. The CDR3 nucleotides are TGTGCCAGTAGTATAGATATGACAGTTTCGGAAGCTTTCTTT. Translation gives CASSIDMTVSEAFF.

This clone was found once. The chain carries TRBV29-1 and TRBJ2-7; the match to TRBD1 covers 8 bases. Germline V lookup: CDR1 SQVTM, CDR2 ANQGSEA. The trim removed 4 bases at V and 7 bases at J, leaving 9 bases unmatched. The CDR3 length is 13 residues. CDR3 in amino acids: CSVVNTGGWEQYF. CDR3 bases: TGCAGCGTTGTTAATACAGGGGGTTGGGAGCAGTACTTC.

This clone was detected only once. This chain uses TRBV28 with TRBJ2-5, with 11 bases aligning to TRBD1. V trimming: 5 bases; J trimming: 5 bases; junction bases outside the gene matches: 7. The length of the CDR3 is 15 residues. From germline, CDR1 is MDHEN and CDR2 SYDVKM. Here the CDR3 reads CASSPSGQGVETQYF. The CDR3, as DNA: TGTGCCAGCAGTCCCTCGGGACAGGGGGTCGAGACCCAGTACTTC.

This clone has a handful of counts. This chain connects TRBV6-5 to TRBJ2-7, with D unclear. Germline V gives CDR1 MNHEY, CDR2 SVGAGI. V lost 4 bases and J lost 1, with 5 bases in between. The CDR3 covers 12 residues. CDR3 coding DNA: TGTGCCAGCAGTTCGTTTTCCTACGAGCAGTACTTC. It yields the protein CASSSFSYEQYF.

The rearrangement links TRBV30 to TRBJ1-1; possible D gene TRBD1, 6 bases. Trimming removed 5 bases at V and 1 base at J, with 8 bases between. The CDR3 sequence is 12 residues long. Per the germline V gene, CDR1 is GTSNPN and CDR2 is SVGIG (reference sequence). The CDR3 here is CAWADRNTEAFF. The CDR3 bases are TGTGCCTGGGCGGACAGGAACACTGAAGCTTTCTTT.

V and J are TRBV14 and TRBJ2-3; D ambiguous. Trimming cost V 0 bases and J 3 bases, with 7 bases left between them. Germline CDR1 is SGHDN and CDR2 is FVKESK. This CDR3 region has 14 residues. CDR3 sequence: CASSQDRNTDTQYF. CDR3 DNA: TGTGCCAGCAGCCAAGATCGTAATACAGATACGCAGTATTTT.

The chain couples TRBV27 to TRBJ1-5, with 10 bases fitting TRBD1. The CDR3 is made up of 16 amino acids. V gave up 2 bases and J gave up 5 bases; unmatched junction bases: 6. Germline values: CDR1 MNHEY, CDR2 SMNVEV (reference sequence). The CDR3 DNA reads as TGTGCCAGCAGTTTAAGTGGGACAGGGGAATATCAGCCCCAGCATTTT. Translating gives CASSLSGTGEYQPQHF.

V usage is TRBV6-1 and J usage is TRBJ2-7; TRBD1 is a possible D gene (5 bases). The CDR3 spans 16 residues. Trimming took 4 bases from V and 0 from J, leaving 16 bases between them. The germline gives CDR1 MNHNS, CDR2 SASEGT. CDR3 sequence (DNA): TGTGCCAGCAGTGGCCGATTGACAGTTGGCTCCTACGAGCAGTACTTC. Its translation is CASSGRLTVGSYEQYF.

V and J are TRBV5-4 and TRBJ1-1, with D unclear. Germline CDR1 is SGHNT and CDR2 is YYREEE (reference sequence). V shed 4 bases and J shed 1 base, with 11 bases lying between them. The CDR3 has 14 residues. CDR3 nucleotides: TGTGCCAGCAGCCAAGCGTCCGAGAACACTGAAGCTTTCTTT. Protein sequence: CASSQASENTEAFF.

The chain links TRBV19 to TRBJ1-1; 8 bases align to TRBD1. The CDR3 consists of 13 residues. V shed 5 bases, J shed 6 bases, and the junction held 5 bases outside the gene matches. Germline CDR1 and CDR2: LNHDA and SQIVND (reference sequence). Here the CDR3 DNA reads TGTGCCAGTAGTCCGCAGGGGGCTTCTGAAGCTTTCTTT. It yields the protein CASSPQGASEAFF.

CDR3: CASSSGVSTDTQYF. The CDR3 DNA follows: TGTGCCAGCAGCTCCGGGGTGAGCACAGATACGCAGTATTTT. The chain is built from TRBV7-9 and TRBJ2-3, with a possible D match to TRBD2 (5 bases). Trimming cost V 4 bases and J 0 bases, with 8 bases left between them. This CDR3 region has 14 residues. Looked up from germline, CDR1 is SEHNR and CDR2 is FQNEAQ (reference sequence). The variable domain in full, with the rest retrieved from reference TRBV7-9 and TRBJ2-3, is DTGVSQNPRHKITKRGQNVTFRCDPISEHNRLYWYRQTLGQGPEFLTYFQNEAQLEKSRLLSDRFSAERPKGSFSTLEIQRTEQGDSAMYLCASSSGVSTDTQYFGPGTRLTVL.

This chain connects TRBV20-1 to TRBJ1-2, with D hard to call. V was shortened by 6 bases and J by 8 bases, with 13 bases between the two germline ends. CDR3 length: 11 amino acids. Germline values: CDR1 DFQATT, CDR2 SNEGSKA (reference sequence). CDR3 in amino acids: CSAGGGEGYTF. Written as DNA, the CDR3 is TGCAGTGCCGGAGGTGGAGAAGGCTACACCTTC.

Written as DNA, the CDR3 is TGTGCCAGCAGCTTGCGGCGGGGGGACACTGAAGCTTTCTTT. It yields the protein CASSLRRGDTEAFF. The chain employs TRBV7-2 and TRBJ1-1; TRBD1 might be the D (5 bases). The CDR3 spans 14 residues. Trimming removed 3 bases from V and 3 bases from J, with 11 bases in between. Germline CDR1 SGHTA, CDR2 FQGNSA.

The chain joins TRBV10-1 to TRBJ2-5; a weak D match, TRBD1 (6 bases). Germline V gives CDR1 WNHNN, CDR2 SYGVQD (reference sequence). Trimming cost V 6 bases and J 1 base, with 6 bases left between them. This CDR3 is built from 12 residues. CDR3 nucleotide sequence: TGCGCCAGCAGGGACAGCCAAGAGACCCAGTACTTC. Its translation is CASRDSQETQYF.

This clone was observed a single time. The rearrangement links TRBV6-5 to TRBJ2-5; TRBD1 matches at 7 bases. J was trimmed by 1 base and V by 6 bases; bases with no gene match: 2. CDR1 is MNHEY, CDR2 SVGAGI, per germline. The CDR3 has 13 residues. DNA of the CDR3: TGTGCCAGCAGCACAGGGGCCCAAGAGACCCAGTACTTC. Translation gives CASSTGAQETQYF.

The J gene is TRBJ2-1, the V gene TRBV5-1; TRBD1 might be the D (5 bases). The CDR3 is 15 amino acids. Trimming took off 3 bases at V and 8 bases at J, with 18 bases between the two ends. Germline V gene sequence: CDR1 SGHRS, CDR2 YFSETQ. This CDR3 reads CASSWLLGAADEQFF. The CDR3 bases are TGCGCCAGCAGCTGGCTCCTTGGGGCGGCCGATGAGCAGTTCTTC.

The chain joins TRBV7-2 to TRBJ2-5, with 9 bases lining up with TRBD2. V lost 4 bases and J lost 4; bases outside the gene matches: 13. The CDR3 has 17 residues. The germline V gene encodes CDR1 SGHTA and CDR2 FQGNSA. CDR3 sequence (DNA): TGTGCCAGCAGCTCCTATCGGGCGGGAGGGTTGAGAGAGACCCAGTACTTC. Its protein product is CASSSYRAGGLRETQYF. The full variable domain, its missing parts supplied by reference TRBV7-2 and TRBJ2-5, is GAGVSQSPSNKVTEKGKDVELRCDPISGHTALYWYRQSLGQGLEFLIYFQGNSAPDKSGLPSDRFSAERTGGSVSTLTIQRTQQEDSAVYLCASSSYRAGGLRETQYFGPGTRLLVL.

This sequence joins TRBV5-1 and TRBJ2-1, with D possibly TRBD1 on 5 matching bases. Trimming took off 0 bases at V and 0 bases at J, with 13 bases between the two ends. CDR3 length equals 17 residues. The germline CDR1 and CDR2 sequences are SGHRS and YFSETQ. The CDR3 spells CASSLGQGSSSYNEQFF. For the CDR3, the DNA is TGCGCCAGCAGCTTGGGGCAGGGCTCGAGCTCCTACAATGAGCAGTTCTTC.

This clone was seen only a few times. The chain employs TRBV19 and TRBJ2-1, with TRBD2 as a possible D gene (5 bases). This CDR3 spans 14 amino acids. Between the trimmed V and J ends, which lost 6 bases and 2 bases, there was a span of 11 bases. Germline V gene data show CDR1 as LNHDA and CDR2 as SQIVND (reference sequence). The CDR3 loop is CASRPRVTYNEQFF. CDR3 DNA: TGTGCCAGTAGGCCGAGGGTAACCTACAATGAGCAGTTCTTC.

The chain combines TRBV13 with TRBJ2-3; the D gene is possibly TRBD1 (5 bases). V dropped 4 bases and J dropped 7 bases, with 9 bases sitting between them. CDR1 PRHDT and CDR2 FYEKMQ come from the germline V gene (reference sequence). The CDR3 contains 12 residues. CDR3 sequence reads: CASSSDTNTQYF. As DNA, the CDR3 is TGTGCCAGCAGCTCGGACACCAATACGCAGTATTTT.

CDR3 amino acids: CASSPPTGGQPQHF. The CDR3 DNA reads as TGTGCCAGCTCACCACCGACAGGGGGCCAGCCCCAGCATTTT. The chain recombines TRBV18 with TRBJ1-5, with TRBD1 matching over 10 bases. The V gene end was trimmed by 0 bases and the J gene end by 7 bases; junction bases not matched to a gene: 0. The CDR3 contains 14 residues. CDR1 KGHSH and CDR2 LQKENI come from the germline V gene.

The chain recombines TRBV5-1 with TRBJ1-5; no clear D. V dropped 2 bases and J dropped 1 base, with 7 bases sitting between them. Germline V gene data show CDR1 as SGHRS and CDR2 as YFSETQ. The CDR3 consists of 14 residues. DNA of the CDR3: TGCGCCAGCAGCTTTGGAGGCAGCAATCAGCCCCAGCATTTT. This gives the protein CASSFGGSNQPQHF. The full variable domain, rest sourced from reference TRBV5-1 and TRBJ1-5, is KAGVTQTPRYLIKTRGQQVTLSCSPISGHRSVSWYQQTPGQGLQFLFEYFSETQRNKGNFPGRFSGRQFSNSRSEMNVSTLELGDSALYLCASSFGGSNQPQHFGDGTRLSIL.

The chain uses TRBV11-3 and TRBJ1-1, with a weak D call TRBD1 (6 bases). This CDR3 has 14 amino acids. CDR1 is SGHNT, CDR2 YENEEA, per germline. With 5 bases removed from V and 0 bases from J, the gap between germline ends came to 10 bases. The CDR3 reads CASSPGQMNTEAFF. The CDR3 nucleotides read TGTGCCAGCAGCCCGGGACAAATGAACACTGAAGCTTTCTTT.